The 32 T cell receptor beta chains listed next were all sequenced from one sample in a study of OX40 agonist ivuxolimab in advanced cancers. The repertoire was sequenced with immunoSEQ multiplex PCR; TCRdb's copy has only in-frame clones and lacks some. The table includes tens of thousands of clones, approximately 86% detected once. This specimen was CD4+ or CD8+ T cells sorted from blood, taken in a trial of the OX40 agonist ivuxolimab. These TCRs come from an adult with an advanced solid tumor such as melanoma, head and neck, liver or kidney cancer.

The chain combines TRBV4-2 with TRBJ1-2; the match to TRBD1 covers 8 bases. Germline values: CDR1 LGHNA, CDR2 YNFKEQ. V trimming: 0 bases; J trimming: 5 bases; junction bases outside the gene matches: 8. CDR3 size: 16 residues. The DNA for the CDR3 is TGTGCCAGCAGCCAAGATGCGGCAGGGGGCGGGTATGGCTACACCTTC. This encodes CASSQDAAGGGYGYTF.

The chain links TRBV27 to TRBJ2-2; D uncertain. CDR1 is MNHEY and CDR2 is SMNVEV in the germline V gene (reference sequence). This CDR3 is built from 14 residues. The V and J ends lost 7 bases and 5 bases respectively, with 14 bases between them. CDR3 coding DNA: TGTGCCAGCAAAGTAGAAGTAGTTACCGGGGAGCTGTTTTTT. Protein: CASKVEVVTGELFF.

CDR3: CASSLVLAGGEQYF. Here the CDR3 DNA reads TGTGCCAGCAGCTTAGTGCTAGCGGGAGGCGAGCAGTACTTC. V and J are TRBV7-2 and TRBJ2-5; 11 positions match TRBD2. The J call is doubtful: the DNA matches TRBJ2-7 better. The CDR3 consists of 14 residues. CDR1 is SGHTA, CDR2 FQGNSA, per germline.

The gene calls are TRBV18 and TRBJ2-2, with 7 bases aligning to TRBD1. The V gene end was trimmed by 6 bases and the J gene end by 7 bases; junction bases not matched to a gene: 8. In germline, CDR1 is KGHSH, CDR2 LQKENI. The length of the CDR3 is 14 residues. CDR3 coding DNA: TGTGCCAGCTCCCGCAAGACAGGGAACGGGGAGCTGTTTTTT. Protein: CASSRKTGNGELFF.

The rearrangement uses TRBV6-6 and TRBJ1-3; D gene ambiguous. CDR1 and CDR2 (germline): MNHNY, SVGAGI (reference sequence). V dropped 2 bases and J dropped 0 bases, with 11 bases sitting between them. This CDR3 contains 16 residues. The CDR3 bases are TGTGCCAGCAGTTACAATGCAGGATACTCTGGAAACACCATATATTTT. Translating it yields CASSYNAGYSGNTIYF.

The gene calls are TRBV7-8 and TRBJ2-1; 7 positions match TRBD2. The CDR3 extends over 16 amino acids. CDR1 SGHVS and CDR2 FQNEAQ come from the germline V gene. J gave up 2 bases and V 2 bases, and 6 bases lay outside the gene matches. For the CDR3, the DNA is TGTGCCAGCAGCTTAACGGCGGGAGCGACCTACAATGAGCAGTTCTTC. Protein product: CASSLTAGATYNEQFF.

The sample holds a few counts of this clone. This sequence joins TRBV6-1 and TRBJ2-7, with D perhaps TRBD1 (5 bases). Germline V gives CDR1 MNHNS, CDR2 SASEGT. This CDR3 has 15 residues. The ends were cut back, 4 bases at V and 4 bases at J, with 17 bases in the middle. The DNA for the CDR3 is TGTGCCAGCAGTGCCGTGAGACAGAACAAATACGAGCAGTACTTC. Its protein is CASSAVRQNKYEQYF.

V is TRBV5-1 and J is TRBJ2-7, with D perhaps TRBD2 (6 bases). CDR3 size: 14 residues. Germline V lookup: CDR1 SGHRS, CDR2 YFSETQ. Trimming cost V 3 bases and J 0 bases, with 10 bases left between them. Here the CDR3 DNA reads TGCGCCAGCAGCTCTCCGGGAGTCTCCTACGAGCAGTACTTC. It encodes CASSSPGVSYEQYF.

The chain carries TRBV6-1 and TRBJ2-7; 10 nucleotides agree with TRBD2. J was trimmed by 5 bases and V by 6 bases; bases with no gene match: 10. CDR3 length: 15 residues. Per germline, CDR1 MNHNS and CDR2 SASEGT. CDR3 sequence (DNA): TGTGCCAGCAGGACAAAAAGCGGGAGGGCCGACGAGCAGTACTTC. Residues: CASRTKSGRADEQYF.

The chain joins TRBV5-1 to TRBJ2-3, with D possibly called TRBD1 or TRBD2 (6 bases each). Per the germline V gene, CDR1 is SGHRS and CDR2 is YFSETQ. With 1 base removed from V and 1 base from J, the gap between germline ends came to 7 bases. The CDR3 totals 14 residues. The CDR3 here is CASSLRGGTDTQYF. Written as DNA, the CDR3 is TGCGCCAGCAGCTTGAGGGGGGGCACAGATACGCAGTATTTT.

The V gene is TRBV28, the J gene TRBJ1-2; D gene unclear. The CDR3 extends over 11 amino acids. Between the trimmed V and J ends, which lost 5 bases and 5 bases, there was a span of 6 bases. The germline V gene encodes CDR1 MDHEN and CDR2 SYDVKM. The CDR3 DNA is TGTGCCAGCAGTGAACAGTATGGCTACACCTTC. This sequence encodes CASSEQYGYTF.

The V gene is TRBV2, the J gene TRBJ1-1; no definite D call. The V gene lost 5 bases and the J gene lost 5 bases, with 15 bases spanning the gap. The germline gives CDR1 SNHLY, CDR2 FYNNEI. The CDR3 consists of 14 residues. The CDR3 region is CASSLYSFETEAFF. The CDR3 bases are TGTGCCAGCAGTTTGTACAGCTTCGAGACTGAAGCTTTCTTT.

CDR3 sequence (DNA): TGTGCCAGCAGTCCTGTCGTGGACGCCGGCTCCTACGAGCAGTACTTC. Translation: CASSPVVDAGSYEQYF. This chain connects TRBV28 to TRBJ2-7, with unresolved D. Trimming left V 5 bases short and J 0 bases short, with 17 bases between. Germline values: CDR1 MDHEN, CDR2 SYDVKM. The CDR3 sequence is 16 residues long.

The V gene is TRBV7-9, the J gene TRBJ2-5, with 12 positions matching TRBD2. V shed 6 bases, J shed 5 bases, and the junction held 13 bases outside the gene matches. This CDR3 comprises 17 residues. Germline V CDR1 and CDR2: SEHNR, FQNEAQ (reference sequence). This CDR3 reads CASRPRTGTSGRETQYF. The DNA for the CDR3 is TGTGCCAGCAGACCTAGGACCGGGACTAGCGGGCGCGAGACCCAGTACTTC. Drawing the rest from reference TRBV7-9 and TRBJ2-5, the complete variable domain is DTGVSQNPRHKITKRGQNVTFRCDPISEHNRLYWYRQTLGQGPEFLTYFQNEAQLEKSRLLSDRFSAERPKGSFSTLEIQRTEQGDSAMYLCASRPRTGTSGRETQYFGPGTRLLVL.

The V gene is TRBV19, the J gene TRBJ1-5; 7 nucleotides match TRBD1. In germline, CDR1 is LNHDA, CDR2 SQIVND (reference sequence). The CDR3 loop spans 15 amino acids. Trimming removed 6 bases from V and 0 bases from J; junction bases left unmatched: 5. The CDR3 reads CASSWDSHSNQPQHF. CDR3 DNA sequence: TGTGCCAGTAGCTGGGACAGCCATAGCAATCAGCCCCAGCATTTT.

The V gene is TRBV13, the J gene TRBJ1-5, with a tentative D call TRBD1 (5 bases). This CDR3 region has 17 residues. With 5 bases removed from V and 0 bases from J, the gap between germline ends came to 17 bases. CDR1 and CDR2 from the germline V gene are PRHDT and FYEKMQ (reference sequence). CDR3 protein: CASSLRGGKNSNQPQHF. DNA of the CDR3: TGTGCCAGCAGCCTAAGGGGTGGAAAAAATAGCAATCAGCCCCAGCATTTT.

This rearrangement joins TRBV5-5 to TRBJ2-7; maybe TRBD1 (6 bases). The CDR3 runs 14 residues. V was pared by 2 bases and J by 1 base, with 10 bases between. From germline, CDR1 is SGHKS and CDR2 YYEKEE (reference sequence). This chain's CDR3 is CASSLMQGSYEQYF. CDR3 coding DNA: TGTGCCAGCAGCTTAATGCAGGGGTCCTACGAGCAGTACTTC.

This clone was counted a single time. V usage is TRBV2 and J usage is TRBJ2-1; a weak D match, TRBD2 (5 bases). V was shortened by 8 bases and J by 3 bases, with 20 bases between the two germline ends. There are 16 residues in the CDR3. Germline CDR1 and CDR2: SNHLY and FYNNEI. The CDR3 region is CASADGVARNYNEQFF. CDR3 DNA: TGTGCCAGCGCCGACGGGGTAGCGCGAAACTACAATGAGCAGTTCTTC. The variable domain in full, completed from reference TRBV2 and TRBJ2-1, reads EPEVTQTPSHQVTQMGQEVILRCVPISNHLYFYWYRQILGQKVEFLVSFYNNEISEKSEIFDDQFSVERPDGSNFTLKIRSTKLEDSAMYFCASADGVARNYNEQFFGPGTRLTVL.

The V and J genes are TRBV9 and TRBJ2-1; 11 bases are a match to TRBD2. The V segment lost 0 bases and the J segment 3 bases; nucleotides outside the gene matches: 2. The CDR3 runs to 16 residues. Germline CDR1 SGDLS, CDR2 YYNGEE. In DNA, the CDR3 is TGTGCCAGCAGCGTAGGTCTAGCGGGAGGCTACAATGAGCAGTTCTTC. Its translation: CASSVGLAGGYNEQFF.

The chain links TRBV5-6 to TRBJ2-3; D possibly corresponds to TRBD1 (6 bases). V lost 4 bases, J lost 5 bases, and 17 bases lay in between. This CDR3 is built from 15 residues. CDR1 is SGHDT, CDR2 YYEEEE, per germline. This chain's CDR3 is CASSQDWGRVDTQYF. The CDR3 nucleotides are TGTGCCAGCAGCCAGGATTGGGGGCGGGTAGATACGCAGTATTTT.

This chain links TRBV27 with TRBJ2-7; TRBD1 agrees at 8 bases. Per the germline V gene, CDR1 is MNHEY and CDR2 is SMNVEV (reference sequence). The CDR3 extends over 15 amino acids. V lost 5 bases, J lost 2 bases, and 8 bases stayed unmatched. The CDR3: CASSLRQGPPYEQYF. The CDR3 nucleotides are TGTGCCAGCAGTCTCCGACAGGGGCCCCCCTACGAGCAGTACTTC.

V is TRBV10-2 and J is TRBJ1-1; D is undetermined. V was clipped by 1 base and J by 5 bases, with 11 bases between them. This CDR3 has 14 residues. Germline loops: CDR1 WSHSY, CDR2 SAAADI. CDR3 sequence: CASSEYTGKTEAFF. The CDR3 nucleotides are TGCGCCAGCAGTGAGTATACCGGGAAGACTGAAGCTTTCTTT.

V gene TRBV14 combines with J gene TRBJ2-1; D is perhaps TRBD2 (6 bases). The germline V gene has CDR1 SGHDN and CDR2 FVKESK. V shed 4 bases and J shed 0 bases, with 13 bases lying between them. The CDR3 is 16 residues long. The CDR3, as DNA: TGTGCCAGCAGCCTATTTCGGGAGAGCTCCTACAATGAGCAGTTCTTC. Its translation is CASSLFRESSYNEQFF.

V gene TRBV20-1 combines with J gene TRBJ2-1; D possibly uses TRBD1 or TRBD2 (5 bases each). Deletions cut 1 base from V and 10 bases from J, with 8 bases between. CDR1 is DFQATT and CDR2 is SNEGSKA in the germline V gene (reference sequence). This CDR3 is built from 11 residues. CDR3 bases: TGCAGTGCTAGAGGCTGGGGGGAGCAGTTCTTC. Residues: CSARGWGEQFF.

The V and J genes are TRBV7-2 and TRBJ2-1, with 8 bases matching TRBD2. The germline CDR1 and CDR2 sequences are SGHTA and FQGNSA. This CDR3 contains 16 residues. The junction had 5 bases not matched to a gene; V was cut back by 1 base and J by 3 bases. The CDR3 DNA reads TGTGCCAGCAGCTTAGTTGGTAGCGGGATCTACAATGAGCAGTTCTTC. Encoded protein: CASSLVGSGIYNEQFF. Full variable domain (missing parts from reference TRBV7-2 and TRBJ2-1): GAGVSQSPSNKVTEKGKDVELRCDPISGHTALYWYRQSLGQGLEFLIYFQGNSAPDKSGLPSDRFSAERTGGSVSTLTIQRTQQEDSAVYLCASSLVGSGIYNEQFFGPGTRLTVL.

This clone was seen a single time. The chain links TRBV18 to TRBJ2-7, with D uncertain. CDR3 length: 13 amino acids. Trimming pared 3 bases from V and 1 base from J, leaving 7 bases between. Germline V gene lookup returns CDR1 KGHSH and CDR2 LQKENI. As DNA, the CDR3 is TGTGCCAGCTCACCTGCCCTATCCTACGAGCAGTACTTC. As protein: CASSPALSYEQYF.

V and J are TRBV7-2 and TRBJ2-1, with 7 bases fitting TRBD1. CDR3 length: 14 residues. The V segment lost 1 base and the J segment 10 bases; nucleotides outside the gene matches: 7. The germline CDR1 and CDR2 sequences are SGHTA and FQGNSA. The DNA for the CDR3 is TGTGCCAGCAGCTTAGGGGACAGTAGAAGGGAGCAGTTCTTC. Its translation: CASSLGDSRREQFF. Full variable domain (remainder filled in from reference TRBV7-2 and TRBJ2-1): GAGVSQSPSNKVTEKGKDVELRCDPISGHTALYWYRQSLGQGLEFLIYFQGNSAPDKSGLPSDRFSAERTGGSVSTLTIQRTQQEDSAVYLCASSLGDSRREQFFGPGTRLTVL.

This rearrangement joins TRBV5-6 to TRBJ1-5, with a possible D match to TRBD1 (6 bases). Germline V CDR1 and CDR2: SGHDT, YYEEEE. Trimming took 4 bases from V and 2 from J, leaving 16 bases between them. This CDR3 spans 16 amino acids. The CDR3 reads CASSRWGRQGNQPQHF. The CDR3 region has the DNA TGTGCCAGCAGCAGGTGGGGCAGACAGGGCAATCAGCCCCAGCATTTT.

This clone was observed a single time. CDR3 sequence: CASSLRFREFTDTQYF. The CDR3 DNA is TGTGCCAGCAGCTTAAGATTCAGGGAATTCACAGATACGCAGTATTTT. This sequence joins TRBV7-3 and TRBJ2-3, with D perhaps TRBD1 (5 bases). CDR1 and CDR2 (germline): SGHTA, FQGTGA. Trimming removed 1 base from V and 2 bases from J, with 13 bases in between. This CDR3 is 16 amino acids long.

The chain joins TRBV9 to TRBJ2-2; TRBD2 aligns across 8 bases. CDR1 is SGDLS, CDR2 YYNGEE, per germline. This CDR3 is 16 amino acids long. The J segment lost 4 bases and the V segment lost 3 bases, leaving 8 bases of the junction unmatched. CDR3: CASSAKREWGTGELFF. The DNA for the CDR3 is TGTGCCAGCAGCGCGAAGCGGGAGTGGGGCACCGGGGAGCTGTTTTTT. The full variable domain, in which reference TRBV9 and TRBJ2-2 provide the parts outside the CDR3, is DSGVTQTPKHLITATGQRVTLRCSPRSGDLSVYWYQQSLDQGLQFLIQYYNGEERAKGNILERFSAQQFPDLHSELNLSSLELGDSALYFCASSAKREWGTGELFFGEGSRLTVL.

This rearrangement joins TRBV6-5 to TRBJ1-6; D ambiguous. The CDR3 loop spans 12 amino acids. Germline V gene data show CDR1 as MNHEY and CDR2 as SVGAGI. With 5 bases removed from V and 14 bases from J, the gap between germline ends came to 13 bases. The CDR3 here is CASSKGKMSLHF. The DNA for the CDR3 is TGTGCCAGCAGTAAAGGGAAGATGTCCCTCCACTTT.

V and J are TRBV7-8 and TRBJ2-1; 7 bases align to TRBD2. In germline, CDR1 is SGHVS, CDR2 FQNEAQ. Trimming at V came to 0 bases and at J to 0 bases, leaving 5 bases not matched to a gene. The CDR3 is made up of 17 amino acids. CDR3 region: CASSLAGLGASYNEQFF. For the CDR3, the DNA is TGTGCCAGCAGCTTAGCCGGACTAGGAGCCTCCTACAATGAGCAGTTCTTC.